These 7 T cell receptor beta chains came from one sample sequenced in a study of kidney transplant recipient with SARS-CoV-2 infection. TCRdb re-derived calls from the reads in MiXCR, one entry per CDR3 protein. The sample shows fewer than 250,000 distinct CDR3 sequences, more than 25% of them seen only once. The material sequenced was a blood sample, taken at baseline and between days 110 and 120 from a kidney transplant recipient. These receptors were obtained from a male patient in his 30s who had COVID-19 and was a kidney transplant recipient. Some T cells may be provided by the graft donor.

This clonotype was detected ten times or more. V usage is TRBV2 and J usage is TRBJ1-6, with a tentative D call TRBD1 (5 bases). Germline lookup yields CDR1 SNHLY and CDR2 FYNNEI. V was trimmed by 4 bases and J by 7 bases, leaving 11 bases between them. CDR3 length equals 14 residues. CDR3 DNA: TGTGCCAGCAGTGGTGGGCAGGGAAATTCACCCCTCCACTTT. Protein: CASSGGQGNSPLHF.

This clonotype was picked up a small number of times. The chain uses TRBV9 and TRBJ2-3, with D perhaps being TRBD1 or TRBD2 (5 bases each). The germline V gene has CDR1 SGDLS and CDR2 YYNGEE. This CDR3 has 16 residues. V was shortened by 1 base and J by 0 bases, with 12 bases between the two germline ends. CDR3 amino acids: CASSVTVGASTDTQYF. The CDR3 nucleotides read TGTGCCAGCAGCGTAACGGTCGGGGCGAGCACAGATACGCAGTATTTT.

On this clonotype: Possible read error: a much larger clone is one base away. This sequence joins TRBV7-9 and TRBJ2-5, with TRBD1 matching over 9 bases. Germline V CDR1 and CDR2: SEHNR, FQNEAQ (reference sequence). The CDR3 spans 16 residues. J lost 5 bases, V lost 1 base, and 8 bases had no gene match. The chain's CDR3 is CASSLVFSGTGETQYF. CDR3 DNA: TGTGCCAGCAGCTTAGTCTTCTCCGGGACAGGGGAGACCCAGTACTTC.

This clonotype was detected many times. The chain combines TRBV20-1 with TRBJ2-1; 7 bases match TRBD2. The trim removed 5 bases at V and 14 bases at J, leaving 12 bases unmatched. CDR3 size: 12 residues. Germline V gene data show CDR1 as DFQATT and CDR2 as SNEGSKA (reference sequence). The CDR3 loop is CSAVAGATSEFF. CDR3 bases: TGCAGTGCTGTGGCGGGAGCGACCTCTGAGTTCTTC.

This clonotype occurred many times. V usage is TRBV5-4 and J usage is TRBJ1-6; D remains unclear. Trimming took 2 bases from V and 6 from J, leaving 6 bases between them. The CDR3 consists of 13 residues. Germline V gene sequence: CDR1 SGHNT, CDR2 YYREEE (reference sequence). In nucleotides, the CDR3 is TGTGCCAGCAGCTTTGGAACTAATTCACCCCTCCACTTT. It translates to CASSFGTNSPLHF. Together with reference TRBV5-4 and TRBJ1-6, the CDR3 gives the full variable domain: ETGVTQSPTHLIKTRGQQVTLRCSSQSGHNTVSWYQQALGQGPQFIFQYYREEENGRGNFPPRFSGLQFPNYSSELNVNALELDDSALYLCASSFGTNSPLHFGNGTRLTVT.

Concerning this clonotype itself: A much larger clone lies a single base off, so this may be a read error. This chain uses TRBV7-9 with TRBJ2-2; tentative D call: TRBD1 (8 bases). This CDR3 has 15 residues. Germline CDR1 and CDR2: SEHNR and FQNEAQ (reference sequence). V was clipped by 11 bases and J by 5 bases, with 21 bases between them. CDR3 region: CAGTKGQGGTGELFF. CDR3 DNA sequence: TGTGCCGGCACCAAAGGACAGGGAGGGACCGGGGAGCTGTTTTTT.

This clonotype was found many times. This chain links TRBV12-3 or TRBV12-4 with TRBJ1-2; D remains ambiguous. Deletions cut 5 bases from V and 4 bases from J, with 23 bases between. The CDR3 totals 17 residues. CDR3 DNA: TGTGCCAGCAGTCAACCAATCAGCTTCCGAAAGACCTATGGCTACACCTTC. Translated, it gives CASSQPISFRKTYGYTF.